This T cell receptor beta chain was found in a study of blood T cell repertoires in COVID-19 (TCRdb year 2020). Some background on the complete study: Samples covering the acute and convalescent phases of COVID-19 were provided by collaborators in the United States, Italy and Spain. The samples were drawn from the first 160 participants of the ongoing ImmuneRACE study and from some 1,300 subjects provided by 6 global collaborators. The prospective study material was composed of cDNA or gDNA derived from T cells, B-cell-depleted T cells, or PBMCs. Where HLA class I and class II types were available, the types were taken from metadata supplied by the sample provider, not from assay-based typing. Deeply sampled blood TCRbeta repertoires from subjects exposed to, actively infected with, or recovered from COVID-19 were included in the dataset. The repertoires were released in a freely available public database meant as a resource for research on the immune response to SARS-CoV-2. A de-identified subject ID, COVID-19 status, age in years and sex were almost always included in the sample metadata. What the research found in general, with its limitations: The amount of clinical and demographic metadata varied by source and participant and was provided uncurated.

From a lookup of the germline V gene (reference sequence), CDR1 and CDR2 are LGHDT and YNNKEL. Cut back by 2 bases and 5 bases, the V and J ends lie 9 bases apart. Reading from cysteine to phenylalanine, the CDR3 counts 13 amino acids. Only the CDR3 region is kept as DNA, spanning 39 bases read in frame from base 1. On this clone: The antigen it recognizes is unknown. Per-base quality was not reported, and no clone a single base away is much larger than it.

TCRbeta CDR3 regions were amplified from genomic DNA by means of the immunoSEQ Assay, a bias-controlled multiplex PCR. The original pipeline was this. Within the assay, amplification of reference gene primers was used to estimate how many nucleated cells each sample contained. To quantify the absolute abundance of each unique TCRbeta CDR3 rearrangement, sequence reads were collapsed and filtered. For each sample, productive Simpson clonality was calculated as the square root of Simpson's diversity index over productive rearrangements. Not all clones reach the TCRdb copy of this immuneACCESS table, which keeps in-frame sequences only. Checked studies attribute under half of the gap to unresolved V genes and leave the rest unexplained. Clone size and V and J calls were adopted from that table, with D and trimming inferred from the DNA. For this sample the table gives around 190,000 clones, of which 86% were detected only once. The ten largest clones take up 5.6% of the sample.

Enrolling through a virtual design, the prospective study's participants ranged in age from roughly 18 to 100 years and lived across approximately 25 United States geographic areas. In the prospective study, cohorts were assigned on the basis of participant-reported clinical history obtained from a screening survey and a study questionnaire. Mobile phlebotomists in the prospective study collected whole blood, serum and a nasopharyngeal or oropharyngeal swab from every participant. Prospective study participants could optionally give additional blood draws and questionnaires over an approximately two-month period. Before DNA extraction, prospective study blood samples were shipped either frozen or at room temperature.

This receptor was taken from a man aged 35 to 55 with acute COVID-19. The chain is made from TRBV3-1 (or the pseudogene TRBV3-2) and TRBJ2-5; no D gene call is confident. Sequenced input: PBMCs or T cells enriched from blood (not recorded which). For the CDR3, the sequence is CASSQLGTETQYF. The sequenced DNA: TGTGCCAGCAGCCAACTAGGTACGGAGACCCAGTACTTC.